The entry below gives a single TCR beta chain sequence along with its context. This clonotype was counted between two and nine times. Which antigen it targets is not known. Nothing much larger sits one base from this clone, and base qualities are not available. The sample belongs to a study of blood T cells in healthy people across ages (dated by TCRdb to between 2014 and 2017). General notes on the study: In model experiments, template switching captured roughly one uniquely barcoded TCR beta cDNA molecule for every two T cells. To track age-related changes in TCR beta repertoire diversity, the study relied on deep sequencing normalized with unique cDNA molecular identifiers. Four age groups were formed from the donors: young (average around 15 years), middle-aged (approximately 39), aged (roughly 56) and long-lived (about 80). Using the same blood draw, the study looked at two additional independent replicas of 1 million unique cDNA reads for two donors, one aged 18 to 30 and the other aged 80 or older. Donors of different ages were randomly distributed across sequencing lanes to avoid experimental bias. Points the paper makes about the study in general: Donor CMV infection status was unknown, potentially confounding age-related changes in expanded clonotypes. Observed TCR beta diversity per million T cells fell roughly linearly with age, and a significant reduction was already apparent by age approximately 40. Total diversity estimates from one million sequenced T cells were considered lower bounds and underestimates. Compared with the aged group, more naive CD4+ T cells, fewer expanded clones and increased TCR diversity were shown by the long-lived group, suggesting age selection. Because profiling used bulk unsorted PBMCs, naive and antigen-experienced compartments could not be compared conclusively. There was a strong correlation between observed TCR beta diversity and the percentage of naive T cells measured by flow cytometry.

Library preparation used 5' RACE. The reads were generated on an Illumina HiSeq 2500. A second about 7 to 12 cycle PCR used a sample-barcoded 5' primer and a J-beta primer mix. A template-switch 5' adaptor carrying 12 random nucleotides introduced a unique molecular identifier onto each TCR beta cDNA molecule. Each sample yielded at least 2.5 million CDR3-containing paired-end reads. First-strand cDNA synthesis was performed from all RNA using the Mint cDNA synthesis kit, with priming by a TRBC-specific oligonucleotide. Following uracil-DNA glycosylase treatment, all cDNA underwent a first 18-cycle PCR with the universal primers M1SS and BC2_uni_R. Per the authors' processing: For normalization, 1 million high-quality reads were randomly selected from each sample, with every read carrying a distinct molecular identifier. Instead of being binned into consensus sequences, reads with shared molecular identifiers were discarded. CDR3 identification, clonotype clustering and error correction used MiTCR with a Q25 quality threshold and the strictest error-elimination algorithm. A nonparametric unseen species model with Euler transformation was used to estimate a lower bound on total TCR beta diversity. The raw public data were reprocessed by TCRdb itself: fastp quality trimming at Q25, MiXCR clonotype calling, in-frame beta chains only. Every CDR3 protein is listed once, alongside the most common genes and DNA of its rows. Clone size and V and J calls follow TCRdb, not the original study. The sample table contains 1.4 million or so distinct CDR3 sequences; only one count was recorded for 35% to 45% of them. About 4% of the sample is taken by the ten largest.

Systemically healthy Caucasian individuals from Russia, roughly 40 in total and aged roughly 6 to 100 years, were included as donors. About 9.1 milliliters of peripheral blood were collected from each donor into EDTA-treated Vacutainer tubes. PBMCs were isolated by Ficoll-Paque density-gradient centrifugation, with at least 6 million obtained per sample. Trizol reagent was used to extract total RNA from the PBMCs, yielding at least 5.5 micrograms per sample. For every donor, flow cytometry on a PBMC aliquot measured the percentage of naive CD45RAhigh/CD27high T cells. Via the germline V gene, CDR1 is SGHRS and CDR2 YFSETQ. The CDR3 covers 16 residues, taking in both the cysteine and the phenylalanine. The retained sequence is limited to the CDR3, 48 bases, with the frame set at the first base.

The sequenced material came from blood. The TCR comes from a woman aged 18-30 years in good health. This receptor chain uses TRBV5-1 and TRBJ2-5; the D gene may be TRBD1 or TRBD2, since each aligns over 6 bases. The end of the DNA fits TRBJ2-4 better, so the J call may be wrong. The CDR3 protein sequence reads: CASSLSLADRGDIQYF. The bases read TGCGCCAGCAGCTTGTCCTTAGCGGACAGAGGGGACATTCAGTACTTC.